The rows below give T cell receptor beta chains drawn from one sample of a study of blood T cell repertoires in COVID-19. Sequencing was performed with immunoSEQ multiplex PCR; in TCRdb, only in-frame clones are kept and a portion is missing. The table has about 200,000 clones, 86% seen once. The sequencing sample was made of peripheral blood. All receptors derive from a woman in her fifties or sixties with COVID-19, enrolled during active disease. The CDR3 runs from the conserved cysteine through the conserved F or W. D genes are given only for firm matches. Not all rows give a size; the values are once, few, many and, for expanded clones, a class.

j_gene: TRBJ2-3; d_gene: TRBD1; v_gene: TRBV2; abundance: NA; CDR3nt: TGTGCCAGCAGTGGTGGGACAGGGACAGATACGCAGTATTTT; CDR3aa: CASSGGTGTDTQYF
j_gene: TRBJ2-5; d_gene: NA; v_gene: TRBV5-1; abundance: few; CDR3nt: TGCGCCAGCCGCTCCCTACTTATAAGTTGGGAGACCCAGTACTTC; CDR3aa: CASRSLLISWETQYF
j_gene: TRBJ2-2; d_gene: NA; v_gene: TRBV4-3; abundance: NA; CDR3nt: TGCGCCAGAGGGAGGCAGGGAAATGTCGGGGAGCTGTTTTTT; CDR3aa: CARGRQGNVGELFF
j_gene: TRBJ2-2; d_gene: NA; v_gene: TRBV3-1/TRBV3-2; abundance: NA; CDR3nt: TGTGCCAGCAGCCTCCGGACAGCCTTGAACACCGGGGAGCTGTTTTTT; CDR3aa: CASSLRTALNTGELFF
j_gene: TRBJ2-3; d_gene: NA; v_gene: TRBV3-1/TRBV3-2; abundance: once; CDR3nt: TGTGCCAGCAGTCTGGGGGGACGCACAGATACGCAGTATTTT; CDR3aa: CASSLGGRTDTQYF
j_gene: TRBJ2-5; d_gene: NA; v_gene: TRBV10-1; abundance: once; CDR3nt: TGCGCCAGCAGTGACCCGGGTTTGGGAGAGACCCAGTACTTC; CDR3aa: CASSDPGLGETQYF
j_gene: TRBJ2-6; d_gene: TRBD1; v_gene: TRBV6-1; abundance: NA; CDR3nt: TGTGCCAGCAGTGATGATCGGACAGGGAGGTCTGGGGCCAACGTCCTGACTTTC; CDR3aa: CASSDDRTGRSGANVLTF
j_gene: TRBJ2-3; d_gene: TRBD1; v_gene: TRBV5-1; abundance: NA; CDR3nt: TGCGCCAGCAGCTTGGGAGACAGGGCCTCCACAGATACGCAGTATTTT; CDR3aa: CASSLGDRASTDTQYF
j_gene: TRBJ2-5; d_gene: TRBD2; v_gene: TRBV4-1; abundance: NA; CDR3nt: TGCGCCAGCAGCCAAGATTTCACGAGTAGCGGGGGGCCTGGGGCCCAGTACTTC; CDR3aa: CASSQDFTSSGGPGAQYF
j_gene: TRBJ2-4; d_gene: TRBD1; v_gene: TRBV18; abundance: NA; CDR3nt: TGTGCCAGCTCACCGACGGGACAGGGGGACATTCAGTACTTC; CDR3aa: CASSPTGQGDIQYF
j_gene: TRBJ2-7; d_gene: NA; v_gene: TRBV19; abundance: NA; CDR3nt: TGTGCCAGTAGTATAAACAGAAACTACGAGCAGTACTTC; CDR3aa: CASSINRNYEQYF
j_gene: TRBJ2-4; d_gene: TRBD1; v_gene: TRBV5-1; abundance: NA; CDR3nt: TGCGCCAGCAGCTTACCAGGGGGCACCAAAAACATTCAGTACTTC; CDR3aa: CASSLPGGTKNIQYF
j_gene: TRBJ1-1; d_gene: NA; v_gene: TRBV5-1; abundance: NA; CDR3nt: TGCGCCAGCAGCACCGCGCGAGAGAACACTGAAGCTTTCTTT; CDR3aa: CASSTARENTEAFF
j_gene: TRBJ2-2; d_gene: TRBD2; v_gene: TRBV18; abundance: NA; CDR3nt: TGTGCCAGCTCCCGGGTAGCGGGGGACCCCGGCGGGGAGCTGTTTTTT; CDR3aa: CASSRVAGDPGGELFF
j_gene: TRBJ2-1; d_gene: TRBD2; v_gene: TRBV19; abundance: NA; CDR3nt: TGTGCCACCCATAGTCGGACTAGCGGGTACAATGAGCAGTTCTTC; CDR3aa: CATHSRTSGYNEQFF
j_gene: TRBJ2-3; d_gene: TRBD2; v_gene: TRBV27; abundance: NA; CDR3nt: TGTGCCAGCAGTTTATCCCGACTAGCGGGGCGCACAGATACGCAGTATTTT; CDR3aa: CASSLSRLAGRTDTQYF
j_gene: TRBJ1-5; d_gene: NA; v_gene: TRBV5-5; abundance: few; CDR3nt: TGTGCCAGCAGCTCCCAAATCCCGGGATGGCCCCAGCATTTT; CDR3aa: CASSSQIPGWPQHF
j_gene: TRBJ1-4; d_gene: TRBD1; v_gene: TRBV19; abundance: once; CDR3nt: TGTGCCAGTCGGGACAGGGGGCGTGAAAAACTGTTTTTT; CDR3aa: CASRDRGREKLFF
j_gene: TRBJ1-1; d_gene: TRBD1; v_gene: TRBV19; abundance: NA; CDR3nt: TGTGCCAGTTTGGACAGGGGGCGAGATAAGGAGGGCACTGAAGCTTTCTTT; CDR3aa: CASLDRGRDKEGTEAFF
j_gene: TRBJ1-5; d_gene: NA; v_gene: TRBV28; abundance: NA; CDR3nt: TGTGCCAGCAGTTTATACGGGGAGCAGCCCCAGCATTTT; CDR3aa: CASSLYGEQPQHF
j_gene: TRBJ1-5; d_gene: NA; v_gene: TRBV27; abundance: few; CDR3nt: TGTGCCAGCAGTTTAACCGCGTATAGCAATCAGCCCCAGCATTTT; CDR3aa: CASSLTAYSNQPQHF
j_gene: TRBJ1-1; d_gene: NA; v_gene: TRBV6-5; abundance: NA; CDR3nt: TGTGCCAGCAGCCGGCGGGACCTTGGCACTGAAGCTTTCTTT; CDR3aa: CASSRRDLGTEAFF
j_gene: TRBJ1-1; d_gene: NA; v_gene: TRBV20-1; abundance: NA; CDR3nt: TGCAGTGCTAGTACAGGGTACACTGAAGCTTTCTTT; CDR3aa: CSASTGYTEAFF
j_gene: TRBJ2-2; d_gene: TRBD2; v_gene: TRBV7-2; abundance: NA; CDR3nt: TGTGCCAGCAGCTTCGGGACTAGCGGGGGGGCCGTCGGGGAGCTGTTTTTT; CDR3aa: CASSFGTSGGAVGELFF
j_gene: TRBJ2-1; d_gene: TRBD2; v_gene: TRBV27; abundance: NA; CDR3nt: TGTGCCAGCAGGGGACTAGCGGGCCCCTACAATGAGCAGTTCTTC; CDR3aa: CASRGLAGPYNEQFF
j_gene: TRBJ2-5; d_gene: NA; v_gene: TRBV5-1; abundance: NA; CDR3nt: TGCGCCAGCAGCTTGACCACGGGTCCTCAAGGGACCCAGTACTTC; CDR3aa: CASSLTTGPQGTQYF
j_gene: TRBJ2-3; d_gene: NA; v_gene: TRBV5-6; abundance: NA; CDR3nt: TGTGCCAGCAGGTCGGACACTGTAGGAGATACGCAGTATTTT; CDR3aa: CASRSDTVGDTQYF
j_gene: TRBJ1-1; d_gene: NA; v_gene: TRBV7-9; abundance: NA; CDR3nt: TGTGCCAGCACGGGCCTTATGAACACTGAAGCTTTCTTT; CDR3aa: CASTGLMNTEAFF
j_gene: TRBJ1-5; d_gene: NA; v_gene: TRBV2; abundance: few; CDR3nt: TGTGCCAGCAAGGCTGAGGCCTTCGGCAATCAGCCCCAGCATTTT; CDR3aa: CASKAEAFGNQPQHF
j_gene: TRBJ2-1; d_gene: TRBD2; v_gene: TRBV11-2; abundance: NA; CDR3nt: TGTGCCAGCAGCGCGACTAGCGGTATTGAGCAGTTCTTC; CDR3aa: CASSATSGIEQFF
j_gene: TRBJ1-1; d_gene: TRBD1; v_gene: TRBV4-1; abundance: NA; CDR3nt: TGCGCCAGCAGCCAACCTGGACAGGGTAGACCTGAAGCTTTCTTT; CDR3aa: CASSQPGQGRPEAFF
j_gene: TRBJ1-4; d_gene: TRBD1; v_gene: TRBV7-2; abundance: NA; CDR3nt: TGTGCCAGCAGCTTGGACAGGGGGCGGGAAAAACTGTTTTTT; CDR3aa: CASSLDRGREKLFF
j_gene: TRBJ2-3; d_gene: TRBD1; v_gene: TRBV5-1; abundance: NA; CDR3nt: TGCGCCAGCAGCTTGGCCCGAACAGGGGTTTCGGATACGCAGTATTTT; CDR3aa: CASSLARTGVSDTQYF
j_gene: TRBJ1-1; d_gene: NA; v_gene: TRBV9; abundance: NA; CDR3nt: TGTGCCAGCAGCCCAACAGGGTTGAAAGCTTTCTTT; CDR3aa: CASSPTGLKAFF
j_gene: TRBJ2-3; d_gene: NA; v_gene: TRBV29-1; abundance: NA; CDR3nt: TGCAGCAGTGGACAGATCACAGATACGCAGTATTTT; CDR3aa: CSSGQITDTQYF
j_gene: TRBJ2-7; d_gene: NA; v_gene: TRBV19; abundance: once; CDR3nt: TGTGCCAGTGGGGCTTCCTACGAGCAGTACTTC; CDR3aa: CASGASYEQYF
j_gene: TRBJ1-6; d_gene: NA; v_gene: TRBV13; abundance: NA; CDR3nt: TGTGCCAGCAGCTTAGGTAGAGCTGGGCAGGCTGGTAATTCACCCCTCCACTTT; CDR3aa: CASSLGRAGQAGNSPLHF
j_gene: TRBJ2-2; d_gene: NA; v_gene: TRBV29-1; abundance: NA; CDR3nt: TGCAGCGTCCAGGGGAGGAACACCGGGGAGCTGTTTTTT; CDR3aa: CSVQGRNTGELFF
j_gene: TRBJ1-4; d_gene: NA; v_gene: TRBV11-2; abundance: NA; CDR3nt: TGTGCCAGCAGCTTAACCGGGTCGGCTAATGAAAAACTGTTTTTT; CDR3aa: CASSLTGSANEKLFF
j_gene: TRBJ1-5; d_gene: TRBD1; v_gene: TRBV10-2; abundance: NA; CDR3nt: TGCGCCAGCAGTACGACAGGGCATCAGCCCCAGCATTTT; CDR3aa: CASSTTGHQPQHF
j_gene: TRBJ1-6; d_gene: TRBD1; v_gene: TRBV10-1; abundance: once; CDR3nt: TGCGCCAGCGGGACAGGGAATAATTCACCCCTCCACTTT; CDR3aa: CASGTGNNSPLHF
j_gene: TRBJ1-2; d_gene: NA; v_gene: TRBV24-1; abundance: NA; CDR3nt: TGTGCCACCAGTGATTTCACAGGGTACCGCTACACCTTC; CDR3aa: CATSDFTGYRYTF
j_gene: TRBJ2-1; d_gene: TRBD2; v_gene: TRBV7-2; abundance: NA; CDR3nt: TGTGCCAGCAGTCGGACTAGCGGGGGGTTTTTAAATGAGCAGTTCTTC; CDR3aa: CASSRTSGGFLNEQFF
j_gene: TRBJ1-3; d_gene: TRBD1; v_gene: TRBV19; abundance: NA; CDR3nt: TGTGCCAGTAGTTGGGACAGATTTGGAAACACCATATATTTT; CDR3aa: CASSWDRFGNTIYF
j_gene: TRBJ2-4; d_gene: NA; v_gene: TRBV7-3; abundance: NA; CDR3nt: TGTGCCAGCAGCTGGGCGGCGGGCTCAAACATTCAGTACTTC; CDR3aa: CASSWAAGSNIQYF
j_gene: TRBJ1-2; d_gene: NA; v_gene: TRBV24-1; abundance: NA; CDR3nt: TGTGCCACCAGTCATCCCAACTATGGCTACACCTTC; CDR3aa: CATSHPNYGYTF
j_gene: TRBJ2-3; d_gene: NA; v_gene: TRBV28; abundance: NA; CDR3nt: TGTGCCAGCAGTTCCGACAGACAAAGCACAGATACGCAGTATTTT; CDR3aa: CASSSDRQSTDTQYF
j_gene: TRBJ1-2; d_gene: NA; v_gene: TRBV19; abundance: NA; CDR3nt: TGTGCCAGTATCGGAGTTTGGGATGGCTACACCTTC; CDR3aa: CASIGVWDGYTF
j_gene: TRBJ2-7; d_gene: NA; v_gene: TRBV11-3; abundance: NA; CDR3nt: TGTGCCAGCACTCAGGGAAACGAGCAGTACTTC; CDR3aa: CASTQGNEQYF
j_gene: TRBJ1-6; d_gene: NA; v_gene: TRBV11-3; abundance: NA; CDR3nt: TGTGCCAGCAGCCTCCGGCAGGGTAACTCACCCCTCCACTTT; CDR3aa: CASSLRQGNSPLHF
j_gene: TRBJ2-6; d_gene: NA; v_gene: TRBV28; abundance: NA; CDR3nt: TGTGCCAGCAGTTTTTGGACTCCTGGGGCCAACGTCCTGACTTTC; CDR3aa: CASSFWTPGANVLTF
j_gene: TRBJ2-5; d_gene: NA; v_gene: TRBV7-2; abundance: NA; CDR3nt: TGTGCCAGCAGCTTAGGGGGCTGGGAGACCCAGTACTTC; CDR3aa: CASSLGGWETQYF
j_gene: TRBJ1-4; d_gene: NA; v_gene: TRBV4-2; abundance: NA; CDR3nt: TGTGCCAGCAGCCAAGCTTCAGGGATCCAACTCACTAATGAAAAACTGTTTTTT; CDR3aa: CASSQASGIQLTNEKLFF
j_gene: TRBJ2-1; d_gene: TRBD2; v_gene: TRBV4-1; abundance: NA; CDR3nt: TGCGCCAGCAGCTCCCAATCGGGGGGGCGAAGGAATGAGCAGTTCTTC; CDR3aa: CASSSQSGGRRNEQFF
j_gene: TRBJ2-6; d_gene: NA; v_gene: TRBV7-9; abundance: NA; CDR3nt: TGTGCCAGCAGCGTCGACTTCTACTCTGGGGCCAACGTCCTGACTTTC; CDR3aa: CASSVDFYSGANVLTF
j_gene: TRBJ1-6; d_gene: NA; v_gene: TRBV19; abundance: NA; CDR3nt: TGTGCCAGTAGTGGAGGGGTTTATAATTCACCCCTCCACTTT; CDR3aa: CASSGGVYNSPLHF
j_gene: TRBJ2-7; d_gene: NA; v_gene: TRBV11-2; abundance: NA; CDR3nt: TGTGCCAGCAGCCTAGAATCTAGACGGAGGAACGAGCAGTACTTC; CDR3aa: CASSLESRRRNEQYF